One and the same sample provided the 4 T cell receptor beta chains below, sequenced in a study of OX40 agonist ivuxolimab in advanced cancers. Profiling relied on immunoSEQ multiplex PCR, and the TCRdb table lists in-frame clones only, not all of them. The sample holds approximately 82,000 clones, roughly 85% seen once. This specimen was CD4+ or CD8+ T cells sorted from blood, taken in a trial of the OX40 agonist ivuxolimab. These receptors were collected from an adult with an advanced solid tumor such as melanoma, head and neck, liver or kidney cancer.

The chain is built from TRBV7-6 and TRBJ1-1, with a weak D call TRBD1 (6 bases). Germline lookup yields CDR1 SGHVS and CDR2 FNYEAQ. V lost 4 bases to trimming and J lost 0 bases, with 18 bases between them. The CDR3 is 17 residues long. CDR3 sequence (DNA): TGTGCCAGCAGCTCCTCCCGCGGGCGGGGGCTGAACACTGAAGCTTTCTTT. Translated: CASSSSRGRGLNTEAFF.

This chain uses TRBV28 with TRBJ2-3, with D possibly being TRBD1 or TRBD2 (7 bases each). The V gene's germline CDR1 is MDHEN and CDR2 SYDVKM. The V and J ends lost 3 bases and 4 bases respectively, with 17 bases between them. The length of the CDR3 is 16 residues. CDR3 DNA sequence: TGTGCCAGCAGTTTGAACGGGGCAGGGGGGGCAGATACGCAGTATTTT. This codes for CASSLNGAGGADTQYF.

A few counts support this clone. Other DNA sequences in this sample translate to the same CDR3. The rearrangement joins TRBV5-1 to TRBJ1-1; D gene uncertain. The CDR3 spans 13 residues. CDR1 is SGHRS, CDR2 YFSETQ, per germline. V lost 4 bases and J lost 1, with 8 bases in between. For the CDR3, the DNA is TGCGCCAGCAGCCTCGACACGAACACTGAAGCTTTCTTT. Translation gives CASSLDTNTEAFF.

This sequence joins TRBV15 and TRBJ1-4, with D unresolved. This CDR3 has 12 amino acids. V was shortened by 4 bases and J by 8 bases, with 8 bases between the two germline ends. Germline CDR1 reads LNHNV; CDR2 reads YYDKDF (reference sequence). This CDR3 is CATSNVGEKLFF. The DNA for the CDR3 is TGTGCCACCAGCAATGTTGGGGAAAAACTGTTTTTT.